The clone carrying this TCR beta chain is categorized as medium-sized. This entry comes from a study of blood T cell repertoires in COVID-19. Overall study: The samples span acute and convalescent COVID-19 from the United States, Italy and Spain. T cells, B-cell-depleted T cells, or PBMCs supplied cDNA or gDNA.

The germline gives CDR1 MDHEN, CDR2 SYDVKM. The CDR3 runs 14 residues. V gave up 1 base and J gave up 4 bases, with 9 bases separating them. Authors' analysis steps: Researchers report that nucleated cell counts were estimated from reference gene primer amplification. Clones were sequenced by immunoSEQ multiplex PCR, and TCRdb holds only the in-frame ones, with some missing. The V and J calls and clone size are taken from that table; D and trimming were inferred from the DNA. The sample gives tens of thousands of clones, roughly nine tenths of which show up once; about 15% is in the top ten. Sequencing input: peripheral blood. This clonotype was obtained from a man aged 80 or over in a cohort sampled during active COVID-19. The V call is TRBV28, the J call TRBJ2-3; no clear D gene. The CDR3 sequence: CASSLSPPPDTQYF. CDR3 in DNA: TGTGCCAGCAGTTTATCCCCTCCCCCAGATACGCAGTATTTT.